The T cell receptor beta chain under discussion was sequenced for a study of early T cells in non-severe SARS-CoV-2 infection. Turning to the study itself: Sequenced material consisted of bulk RNA (from unsorted whole blood), and chains were unpaired.

V was clipped by 5 bases and J by 2 bases; unmatched bases: 9. The CDR3 spans 16 residues. Germline V CDR1 and CDR2: SGHVS, FQNEAQ. Researchers attached unique molecular identifiers to individual cDNA molecules. TCRdb reprocessed the 5' RACE reads with MiXCR, giving one entry per CDR3 protein. The sample comprises about 60,000 distinct CDR3 sequences, approximately 9.2% of which are singletons, and approximately 3% rests with the top ten. General study results and limits: The study's VDJdb matching favored anti-spike CD8 responses and missed private and CD4 specificities.

This clonotype was counted ten times or more. Its antigen is not known. The source material was whole blood. V and J are TRBV7-8 and TRBJ2-3; 8 bases align to TRBD2. The TCR sequence derives from an adult who was a healthcare worker with PCR-confirmed SARS-CoV-2 infection or an uninfected control (not recorded which). The CDR3 spells CASSIQTSGNTDTQYF. The CDR3 DNA follows: TGTGCCAGCAGCATACAAACTAGCGGCAACACAGATACGCAGTATTTT.